This T cell receptor beta chain was profiled in a study of shared T cell receptors in the human thymus. Germline V gene sequence: CDR1 MDHEN, CDR2 SYDVKM. V was cut by 3 bases and J by 2 bases, with 14 bases left in between. There are 17 residues in the CDR3. Sequencing was performed with immunoSEQ multiplex PCR; in TCRdb, only in-frame clones are kept and a portion is missing. This table holds roughly 660,000 clones, over 75% found once. The same data also went into a second study, on human thymus T cells. As reported in that work: Surgeons resected thymus tissue during corrective heart surgery. Within thymic and blood repertoires, V and J gene usage appeared to be biased.

The source of this sequence is a boy in the first two years of life with a congenital heart defect. The chain carries TRBV28 and TRBJ2-6; perhaps TRBD1 as D (5 bases). Sample: thymocytes. The CDR3 here is CASSFPRQPPGANVLTF. Written as DNA, the CDR3 is TGTGCCAGCAGTTTCCCCCGACAGCCTCCTGGGGCCAACGTCCTGACTTTC.